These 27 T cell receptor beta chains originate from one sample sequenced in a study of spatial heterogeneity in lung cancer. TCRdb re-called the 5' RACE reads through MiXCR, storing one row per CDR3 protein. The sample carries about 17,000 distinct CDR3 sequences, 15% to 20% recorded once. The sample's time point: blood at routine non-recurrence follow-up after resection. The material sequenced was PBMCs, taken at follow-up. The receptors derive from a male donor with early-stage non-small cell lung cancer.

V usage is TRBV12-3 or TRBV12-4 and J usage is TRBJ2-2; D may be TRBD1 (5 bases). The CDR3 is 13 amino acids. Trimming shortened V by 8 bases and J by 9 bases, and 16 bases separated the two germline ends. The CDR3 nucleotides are TGTGCCAGCGGGTCCTTTGGGGCGCGGGAGCTGTTTTTT. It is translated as CASGSFGARELFF.

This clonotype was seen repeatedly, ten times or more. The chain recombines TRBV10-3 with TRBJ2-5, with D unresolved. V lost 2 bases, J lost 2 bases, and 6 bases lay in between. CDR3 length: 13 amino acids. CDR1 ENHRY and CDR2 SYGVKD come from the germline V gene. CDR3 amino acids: CAISEGGQETQYF. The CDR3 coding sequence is TGTGCCATCAGTGAGGGCGGACAAGAGACCCAGTACTTC.

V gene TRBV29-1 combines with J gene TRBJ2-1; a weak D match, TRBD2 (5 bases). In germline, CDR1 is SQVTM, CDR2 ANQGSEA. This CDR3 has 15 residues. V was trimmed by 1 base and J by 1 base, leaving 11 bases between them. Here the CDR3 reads CSVEAGGLSYNEQFF. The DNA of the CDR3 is TGCAGCGTTGAAGCGGGCGGACTTTCCTACAATGAGCAGTTCTTC.

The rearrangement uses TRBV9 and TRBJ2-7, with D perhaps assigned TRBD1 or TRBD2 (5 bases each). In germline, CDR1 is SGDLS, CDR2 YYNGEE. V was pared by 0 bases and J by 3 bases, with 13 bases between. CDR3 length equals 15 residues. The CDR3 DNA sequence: TGTGCCAGCAGCGTAGGAGGGACCGTGAACTACGAGCAGTACTTC. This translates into CASSVGGTVNYEQYF.

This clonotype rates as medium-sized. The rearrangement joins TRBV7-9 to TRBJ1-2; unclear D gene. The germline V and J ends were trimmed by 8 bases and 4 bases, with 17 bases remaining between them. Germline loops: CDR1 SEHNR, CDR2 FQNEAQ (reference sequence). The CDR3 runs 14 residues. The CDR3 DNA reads TGTGCCAGCGTCCGAGTCGGACGAGGCTATGGCTACACCTTC. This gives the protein CASVRVGRGYGYTF.

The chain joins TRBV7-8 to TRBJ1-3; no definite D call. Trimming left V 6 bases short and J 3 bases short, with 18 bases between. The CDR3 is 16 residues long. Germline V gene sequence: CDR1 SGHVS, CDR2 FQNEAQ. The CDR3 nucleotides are TGTGCCAGCAGTAGATTAGCGCTAGGGAATGGAAACACCATATATTTT. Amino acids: CASSRLALGNGNTIYF.

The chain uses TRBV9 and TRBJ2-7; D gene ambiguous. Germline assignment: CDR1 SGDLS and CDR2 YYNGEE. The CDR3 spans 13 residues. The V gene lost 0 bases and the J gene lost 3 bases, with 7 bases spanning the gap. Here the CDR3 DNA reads TGTGCCAGCAGCGTAGATTCAGACTACGAGCAGTACTTC. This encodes CASSVDSDYEQYF.

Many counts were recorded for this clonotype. The CDR3 region has the DNA TGTGCCAGCAGTCTGGGGACAGGGTGGGGATACGAGCAGTACTTC. Translation gives CASSLGTGWGYEQYF. The genes are TRBV6-6 and TRBJ2-7; TRBD1 aligns across 9 bases. The CDR3 extends over 15 amino acids. V trimming: 5 bases; J trimming: 4 bases; junction bases outside the gene matches: 9. Germline lookup yields CDR1 MNHNY and CDR2 SVGAGI (reference sequence).

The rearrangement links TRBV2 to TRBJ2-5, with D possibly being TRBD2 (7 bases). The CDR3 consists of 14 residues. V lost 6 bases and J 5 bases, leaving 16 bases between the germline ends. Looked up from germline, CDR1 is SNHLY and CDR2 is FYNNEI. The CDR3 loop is CASRRGGEVETQYF. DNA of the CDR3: TGTGCCAGCAGAAGAGGGGGGGAAGTCGAGACCCAGTACTTC.

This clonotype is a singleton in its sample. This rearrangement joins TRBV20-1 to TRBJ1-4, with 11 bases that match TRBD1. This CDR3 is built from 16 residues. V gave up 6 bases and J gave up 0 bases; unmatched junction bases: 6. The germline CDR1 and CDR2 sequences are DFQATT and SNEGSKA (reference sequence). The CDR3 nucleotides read TGCAGTGCCCAGGACAGGGGGCATGCAACTAATGAAAAACTGTTTTTT. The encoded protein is CSAQDRGHATNEKLFF.

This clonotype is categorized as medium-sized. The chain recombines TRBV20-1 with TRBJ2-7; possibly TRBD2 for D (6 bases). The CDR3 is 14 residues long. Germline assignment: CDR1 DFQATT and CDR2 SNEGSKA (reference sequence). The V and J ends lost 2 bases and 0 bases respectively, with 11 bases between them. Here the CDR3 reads CSARRGASSYEQYF. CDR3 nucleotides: TGCAGTGCTAGACGCGGGGCAAGCTCCTACGAGCAGTACTTC.

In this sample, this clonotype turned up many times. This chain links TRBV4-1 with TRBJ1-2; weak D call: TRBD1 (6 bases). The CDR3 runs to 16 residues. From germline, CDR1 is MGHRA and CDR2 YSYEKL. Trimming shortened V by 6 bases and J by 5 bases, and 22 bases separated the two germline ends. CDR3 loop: CASSPRTQGTSYGYTF. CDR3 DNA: TGCGCCAGCAGTCCTAGGACTCAGGGGACCTCGTATGGCTACACCTTC.

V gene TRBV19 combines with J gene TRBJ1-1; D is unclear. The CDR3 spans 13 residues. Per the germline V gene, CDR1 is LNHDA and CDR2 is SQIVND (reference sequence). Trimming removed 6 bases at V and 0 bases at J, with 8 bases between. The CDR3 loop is CASRFSLNTEAFF. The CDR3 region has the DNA TGTGCCAGTAGGTTCTCTTTGAACACTGAAGCTTTCTTT.

The CDR3: CASSLRTSPPDTQYF. The CDR3 bases are TGTGCCAGCAGTTTAAGAACCTCGCCTCCAGATACGCAGTATTTT. The chain carries TRBV12-3 or TRBV12-4 and TRBJ2-3; the D is unclear. Trimming removed 2 bases at V and 4 bases at J, with 13 bases between. The length of the CDR3 is 15 residues.

In nucleotides, the CDR3 is TGTGCCAGTAGTAGCGGGGCCCACACCGGGGAGCTGTTTTTT. It is translated as CASSSGAHTGELFF. The V and J genes are TRBV19 and TRBJ2-2, with D possibly being TRBD2 (6 bases). Trimming took 4 bases from V and 3 from J, leaving 9 bases between them. Per germline, CDR1 LNHDA and CDR2 SQIVND (reference sequence). This CDR3 comprises 14 residues.

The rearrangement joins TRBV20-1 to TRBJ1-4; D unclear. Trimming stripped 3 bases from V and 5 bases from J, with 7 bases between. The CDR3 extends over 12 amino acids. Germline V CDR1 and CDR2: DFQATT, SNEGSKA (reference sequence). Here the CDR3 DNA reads TGCAGTGCTAGGGCGGAGAATGAAAAACTGTTTTTT. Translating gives CSARAENEKLFF.

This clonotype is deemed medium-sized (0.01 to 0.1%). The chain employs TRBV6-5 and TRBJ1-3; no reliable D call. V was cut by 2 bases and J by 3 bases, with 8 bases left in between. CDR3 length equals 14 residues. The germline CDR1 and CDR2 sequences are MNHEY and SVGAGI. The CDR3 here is CASSYGLIGNTIYF. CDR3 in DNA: TGTGCCAGCAGTTACGGCCTGATTGGAAACACCATATATTTT.

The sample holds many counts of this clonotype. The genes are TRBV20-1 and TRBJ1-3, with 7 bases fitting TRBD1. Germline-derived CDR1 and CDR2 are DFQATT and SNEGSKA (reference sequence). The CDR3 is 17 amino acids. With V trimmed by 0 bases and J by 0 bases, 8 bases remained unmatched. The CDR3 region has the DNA TGCAGTGCTAGAGAGTCTTGGGACAGACACTCTGGAAACACCATATATTTT. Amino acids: CSARESWDRHSGNTIYF.

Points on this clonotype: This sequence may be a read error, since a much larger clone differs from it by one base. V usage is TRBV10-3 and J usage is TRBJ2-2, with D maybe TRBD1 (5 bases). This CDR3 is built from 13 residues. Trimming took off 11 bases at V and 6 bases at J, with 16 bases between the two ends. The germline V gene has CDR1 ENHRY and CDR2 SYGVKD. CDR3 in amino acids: CAANPGISGELFF. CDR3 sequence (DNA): TGTGCCGCCAATCCAGGGATTTCCGGGGAGCTGTTTTTT.

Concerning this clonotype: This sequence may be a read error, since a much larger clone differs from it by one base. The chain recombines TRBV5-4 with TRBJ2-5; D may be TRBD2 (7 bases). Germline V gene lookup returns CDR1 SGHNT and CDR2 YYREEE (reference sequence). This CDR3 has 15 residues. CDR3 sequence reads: CARSFAGARGETQYF. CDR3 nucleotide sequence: TGTGCCAGGAGCTTTGCGGGGGCGCGGGGAGAGACCCAGTACTTC. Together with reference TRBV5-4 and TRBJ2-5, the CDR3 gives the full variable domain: ETGVTQSPTHLIKTRGQQVTLRCSSQSGHNTVSWYQQALGQGPQFIFQYYREEENGRGNFPPRFSGLQFPNYSSELNVNALELDDSALYLCARSFAGARGETQYFGPGTRLLVL.

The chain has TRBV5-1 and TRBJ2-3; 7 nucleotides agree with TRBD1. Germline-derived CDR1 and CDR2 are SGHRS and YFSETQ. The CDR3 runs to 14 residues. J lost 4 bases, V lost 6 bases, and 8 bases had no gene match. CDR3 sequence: CASKPGQHSDTQYF. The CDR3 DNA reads TGCGCCAGCAAACCGGGACAGCATTCAGATACGCAGTATTTT.

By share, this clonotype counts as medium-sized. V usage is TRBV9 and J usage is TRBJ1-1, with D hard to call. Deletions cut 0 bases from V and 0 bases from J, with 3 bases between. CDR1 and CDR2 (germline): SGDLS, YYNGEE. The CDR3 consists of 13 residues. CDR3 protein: CASSVALNTEAFF. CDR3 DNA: TGTGCCAGCAGCGTAGCCCTGAACACTGAAGCTTTCTTT.

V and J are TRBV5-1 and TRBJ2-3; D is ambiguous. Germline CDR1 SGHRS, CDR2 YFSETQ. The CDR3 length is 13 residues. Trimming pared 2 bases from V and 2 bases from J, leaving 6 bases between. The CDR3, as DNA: TGCGCCAGCAGCTTTGGGCTCACAGATACGCAGTATTTT. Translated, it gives CASSFGLTDTQYF.

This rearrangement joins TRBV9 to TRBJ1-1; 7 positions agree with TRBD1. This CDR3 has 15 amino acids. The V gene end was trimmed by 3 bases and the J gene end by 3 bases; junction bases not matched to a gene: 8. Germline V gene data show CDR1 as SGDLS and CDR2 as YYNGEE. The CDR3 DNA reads TGTGCCAGCAGCGGATCCGGGACAGTCGACACTGAAGCTTTCTTT. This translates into CASSGSGTVDTEAFF.

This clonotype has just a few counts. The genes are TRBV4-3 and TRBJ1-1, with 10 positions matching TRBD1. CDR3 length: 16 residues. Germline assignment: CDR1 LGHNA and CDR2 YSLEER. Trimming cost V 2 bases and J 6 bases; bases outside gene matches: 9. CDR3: CASSQLLRGQGAEAFF. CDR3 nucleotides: TGCGCCAGCAGCCAACTGCTGAGAGGACAGGGGGCTGAAGCTTTCTTT.

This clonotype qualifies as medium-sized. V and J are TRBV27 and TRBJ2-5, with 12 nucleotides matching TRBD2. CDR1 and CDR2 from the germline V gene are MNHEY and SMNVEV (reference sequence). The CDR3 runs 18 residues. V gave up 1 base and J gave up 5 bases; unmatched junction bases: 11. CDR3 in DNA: TGTGCCAGCAGTTTATATTCGGGGCTAGCGGGGGGGCATGAGACCCAGTACTTC. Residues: CASSLYSGLAGGHETQYF.

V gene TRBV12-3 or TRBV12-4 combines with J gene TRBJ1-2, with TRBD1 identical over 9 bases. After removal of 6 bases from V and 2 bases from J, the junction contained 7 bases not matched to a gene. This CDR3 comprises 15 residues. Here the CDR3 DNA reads TGTGCCAGCAGCTCTTGGGACAGGGTGAACTATGGCTACACCTTC. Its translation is CASSSWDRVNYGYTF.